Listed below are T cell receptor beta chains from one sample, sequenced in a study of blood T cell repertoires in COVID-19. The protocol was immunoSEQ multiplex PCR, while the TCRdb copy is restricted to in-frame clones and leaves out a portion. The table records approximately 140,000 clones, under 80% of them present only once. Sequencing was carried out using peripheral blood. The receptors here all came from an elderly man with acute or convalescent COVID-19. CDR3s include the opening cysteine and the closing phenylalanine or tryptophan. The order of the fields is J gene, clone size, V gene, D gene, CDR3 protein, CDR3 DNA. The D gene is left open where the match is weak. A row's size may be missing; if present it is once, few, many or a size class.

>TRBJ2-2|NA|TRBV7-9|NA
CASSRNLAGLNTGELFF
TGTGCCAGCAGCCGTAACTTGGCGGGGTTGAACACCGGGGAGCTGTTTTTT
>TRBJ2-1|few|TRBV7-2|TRBD2
CASSLMPTSGASGQFF
TGTGCCAGCAGCCTGATGCCTACTAGCGGGGCCTCGGGGCAGTTCTTC
>TRBJ2-7|NA|TRBV5-5|TRBD1
CASRPIQGPYEQYF
TGTGCCAGCAGGCCGATACAGGGGCCCTACGAGCAGTACTTC
>TRBJ2-3|NA|TRBV15|TRBD1
CATSRGGQGTDTQYF
TGTGCCACCAGCAGAGGGGGACAGGGGACAGATACGCAGTATTTT
>TRBJ2-7|NA|TRBV2|NA
CASRTRGHEQYF
TGTGCCAGCAGGACCAGGGGCCACGAGCAGTACTTC
>TRBJ2-5|NA|TRBV6-5|TRBD2
CASSYSQAGSLTQYF
TGTGCCAGCAGTTACTCTCAAGCGGGGTCTCTTACCCAGTACTTC
>TRBJ1-2|NA|TRBV28|TRBD1
CASSSGTGGFGYTF
TGTGCCAGCAGTTCCGGGACAGGGGGCTTTGGCTACACCTTC
>TRBJ2-5|once|TRBV15|NA
CATSRVPTSGETQYF
TGTGCCACCAGCAGAGTCCCAACTTCGGGAGAGACCCAGTACTTC
>TRBJ1-5|NA|TRBV6-1|NA
CASSEAIGQGQPQHF
TGTGCCAGCAGTGAAGCCATAGGGCAGGGCCAGCCCCAGCATTTT
>TRBJ1-2|NA|TRBV14|TRBD1
CASSQDRRTGGEDNYGYTF
TGTGCCAGCAGCCAAGATCGACGGACAGGGGGCGAGGATAACTATGGCTACACCTTC
>TRBJ1-3|NA|TRBV7-9|NA
CASSLGGVSGNTIYF
TGTGCCAGCAGCTTAGGGGGGGTTTCTGGAAACACCATATATTTT
>TRBJ2-1|NA|TRBV7-2|TRBD1
CASSIKTGATDYNEQFF
TGTGCCAGCAGCATCAAAACAGGGGCAACCGACTACAATGAGCAGTTCTTC
>TRBJ1-6|few|TRBV12-3/TRBV12-4|NA
CASSENNSPLHF
TGTGCCAGCAGTGAGAATAATTCACCCCTCCACTTT
>TRBJ2-3|once|TRBV4-3|NA
CASSQGIQTDTQYF
TGCGCCAGCAGCCAAGGTATCCAGACAGATACGCAGTATTTT
>TRBJ2-3|once|TRBV3-1/TRBV3-2|TRBD2
CASSRAVASGGRDTQYF
TGTGCCAGCAGCCGGGCGGTGGCTAGCGGGGGGCGGGATACGCAGTATTTT
>TRBJ1-2|once|TRBV28|NA
CASSSRRDYGYTF
TGTGCCAGCAGTTCGCGGAGAGACTATGGCTACACCTTC
>TRBJ2-1|NA|TRBV9|NA
CASSVGDGTRQFF
TGTGCCAGCAGCGTAGGGGATGGAACTAGACAGTTCTTC
>TRBJ2-7|NA|TRBV9|TRBD1
CASSATGGAYEQYF
TGTGCCAGCAGCGCGACAGGGGGGGCCTACGAGCAGTACTTC
>TRBJ2-7|NA|TRBV11-2|TRBD1
CASSLRDRGEQYF
TGTGCCAGCAGCTTGAGGGACAGGGGCGAGCAGTACTTC
>TRBJ1-6|NA|TRBV18|NA
CASSQGNDSPLHF
TGTGCCAGCTCCCAGGGGAATGATTCACCCCTCCACTTT
>TRBJ1-5|NA|TRBV2|NA
CASSVTQGTGQPQHF
TGTGCCAGCAGCGTAACTCAGGGGACGGGTCAGCCCCAGCATTTT
>TRBJ2-7|NA|TRBV28|TRBD1
CASNPPGQGFYEQYF
TGTGCCAGCAACCCCCCGGGACAGGGTTTCTACGAGCAGTACTTC
>TRBJ1-1|NA|TRBV27|TRBD1
CASSASGGTEAFF
TGTGCCAGCAGTGCATCAGGGGGAACTGAAGCTTTCTTT
>TRBJ2-7|NA|TRBV29-1|TRBD1
CSVEGQGTYEQYF
TGCAGCGTTGAGGGACAGGGGACGTACGAGCAGTACTTC
>TRBJ1-2|NA|TRBV4-2|NA
CASSQEERGLSYGYTF
TGTGCCAGCAGCCAAGAGGAAAGGGGGTTGAGTTATGGCTACACCTTC
>TRBJ2-7|NA|TRBV12-3/TRBV12-4|NA
CARRTADTYEQYF
TGTGCCAGAAGGACGGCGGACACCTACGAGCAGTACTTC
>TRBJ2-2|NA|TRBV11-1|TRBD1
CASSRFDRVAGELFF
TGTGCCAGCAGCCGCTTTGACAGGGTGGCCGGGGAGCTGTTTTTT
>TRBJ1-6|NA|TRBV3-1/TRBV3-2|TRBD1
CASSDRGSESPLHF
TGTGCCAGCAGCGACAGGGGGTCTGAATCACCCCTCCACTTT
>TRBJ1-4|NA|TRBV27|NA
CASRGLGEGSEKLFF
TGTGCCAGCAGGGGGTTGGGGGAGGGTAGCGAAAAACTGTTTTTT
>TRBJ2-5|NA|TRBV10-3|NA
CAIRGADQETQYF
TGTGCCATCAGGGGGGCAGACCAAGAGACCCAGTACTTC
>TRBJ1-1|NA|TRBV6-6|NA
CASSYPADTLNTEAFF
TGTGCCAGCAGTTATCCCGCCGACACGTTGAACACTGAAGCTTTCTTT
>TRBJ2-7|NA|TRBV5-8|NA
CANGVRTSHEQYF
TGTGCCAACGGCGTTAGGACATCCCACGAGCAGTACTTC
>TRBJ1-5|NA|TRBV6-6|NA
CATQDSYSNQPQHF
TGTGCCACCCAAGACAGTTATAGCAATCAGCCCCAGCATTTT
>TRBJ1-1|NA|TRBV19|TRBD1
CASSINPGGPRSTEAFF
TGTGCCAGTAGTATTAATCCAGGGGGGCCTCGAAGCACTGAAGCTTTCTTT
>TRBJ2-7|once|TRBV5-6|NA
CASSLQGAQGTSEQYF
TGTGCCAGCAGCTTGCAAGGGGCACAGGGGACTTCCGAGCAGTACTTC
>TRBJ2-5|NA|TRBV20-1|NA
CSAPSAETQYF
TGCAGTGCTCCTAGCGCGGAGACCCAGTACTTC
>TRBJ1-5|NA|TRBV7-2|NA
CASSLSSGNWDNQPQHF
TGTGCCAGCAGCTTATCATCAGGGAATTGGGACAATCAGCCCCAGCATTTT
>TRBJ2-5|NA|TRBV7-2|TRBD2
CASSLLAGGMETQYF
TGTGCCAGCAGCTTACTAGCGGGGGGGATGGAGACCCAGTACTTC
>TRBJ2-7|NA|TRBV7-9|TRBD1
CASSSPEVDRGRLHEQYF
TGTGCCAGCAGCTCCCCAGAGGTGGACAGGGGGCGACTGCACGAGCAGTACTTC
>TRBJ2-4|NA|TRBV5-1|NA
CASSLGLLQNIQYF
TGCGCCAGCAGCTTGGGACTCCTCCAAAACATTCAGTACTTC
>TRBJ2-5|NA|TRBV18|TRBD1
CASSLGQGQETQYF
TGTGCCAGCTCCCTAGGACAGGGGCAAGAGACCCAGTACTTC
>TRBJ2-5|few|TRBV11-3|NA
CASSFSPGETQYF
TGTGCCAGCAGCTTTTCCCCCGGGGAGACCCAGTACTTC
>TRBJ2-5|NA|TRBV28|NA
CASATRTFLETQYF
TGTGCCAGCGCAACCCGGACTTTTCTGGAGACCCAGTACTTC
>TRBJ1-1|NA|TRBV5-1|TRBD1
CASSLAPGGMAEAFF
TGCGCCAGCAGCTTGGCTCCAGGGGGCATGGCTGAAGCTTTCTTT
>TRBJ2-5|NA|TRBV5-1|NA
CASSLDTETQYF
TGCGCCAGCAGCTTGGATACTGAGACCCAGTACTTC
>TRBJ2-1|NA|TRBV4-3|NA
CASSWGRNEQFF
TGCGCCAGCAGCTGGGGGAGGAATGAGCAGTTCTTC
>TRBJ1-3|NA|TRBV9|TRBD1
CASSVEDRRHSGNTIYF
TGTGCCAGCAGCGTAGAGGACAGGCGACACTCTGGAAACACCATATATTTT
>TRBJ2-7|NA|TRBV29-1|TRBD2
CSVGTSGSYEQYF
TGCAGCGTTGGGACTAGCGGTTCCTACGAGCAGTACTTC
>TRBJ2-1|NA|TRBV30|TRBD2
CAWSPTSGGFNEQFF
TGTGCCTGGAGTCCAACTAGCGGGGGGTTCAATGAGCAGTTCTTC
>TRBJ1-6|few|TRBV28|TRBD1
CASSRQGNSPLHF
TGTGCCAGCAGCAGACAGGGGAATTCACCCCTCCACTTT
>TRBJ2-7|NA|TRBV28|TRBD2
CASSFGGGGGSYEQYF
TGTGCCAGCAGTTTTGGCGGCGGGGGTGGCTCCTACGAGCAGTACTTC
>TRBJ1-6|few|TRBV6-2/TRBV6-3|TRBD1
CASSYSDRVRSPLHF
TGTGCCAGCAGTTATTCGGACAGGGTTCGTTCACCCCTCCACTTT
>TRBJ2-3|NA|TRBV3-1/TRBV3-2|NA
CASSQDRELTFKYF
TGTGCCAGCAGCCAAGACAGGGAACTTACTTTTAAGTATTTT
>TRBJ1-1|few|TRBV2|TRBD1
CASNLQGLDTEAFF
TGTGCCAGCAACCTACAGGGGCTGGACACTGAAGCTTTCTTT